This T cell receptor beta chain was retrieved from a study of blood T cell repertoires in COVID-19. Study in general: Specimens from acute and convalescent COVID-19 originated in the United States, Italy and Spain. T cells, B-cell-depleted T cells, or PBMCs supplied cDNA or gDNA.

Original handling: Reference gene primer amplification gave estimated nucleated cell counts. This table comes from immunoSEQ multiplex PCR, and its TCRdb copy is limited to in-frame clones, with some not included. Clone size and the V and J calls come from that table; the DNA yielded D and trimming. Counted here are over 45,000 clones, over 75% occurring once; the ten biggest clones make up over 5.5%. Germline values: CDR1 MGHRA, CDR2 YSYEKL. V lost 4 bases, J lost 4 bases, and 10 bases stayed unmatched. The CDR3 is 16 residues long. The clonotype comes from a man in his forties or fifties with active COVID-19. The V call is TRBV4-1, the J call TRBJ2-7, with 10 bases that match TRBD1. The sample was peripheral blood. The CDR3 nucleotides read TGCGCCAGCAGCCCAACCCCCGGACAGGGGGGATACGAGCAGTACTTC. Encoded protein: CASSPTPGQGGYEQYF.